This T cell receptor beta chain stems from a study of tissue T cells after allogeneic stem cell transplantation. Notes on the study in general: Which tissue TCRs were alloreactive or antigen-specific was not determined. Some clones might be persisting host cells.

The length of the CDR3 is 14 residues. Germline V gives CDR1 SEHNR, CDR2 FQNEAQ (reference sequence). V was trimmed by 4 bases and J by 3 bases, leaving 10 bases between them. In regard to this clone: The antigen is unknown.

Sequencing of TCRbeta CDR3 at survey depth gave sequences and template counts. Profiled with immunoSEQ multiplex PCR; TCRdb holds only in-frame clones, not every one. The profile covers around 1,600 clones, with about three quarters appearing a single time and around 12% taken by the ten largest. The clonotype was recovered from a woman between 18 and 50 years old with breast cancer. The chain has TRBV7-9 and TRBJ1-5; no clear D gene. The sample here was esophagus tissue, taken at autopsy. CDR3 sequence: CASSSGGDNQPQHF. CDR3 in DNA: TGTGCCAGCAGCTCAGGCGGGGACAATCAGCCCCAGCATTTT.